This T cell receptor beta chain was documented in a study of T cells after yellow fever vaccination. About the research overall: Libraries from low-cell-number fractions were prepared with the SMART-Seq v4 Ultra Low Input RNA kit. Study findings and constraints: Among all clonotypes, a small share was observed in both CD4 and CD8 compartments. Reappearance after the booster was observed for most primary-vaccination clones (96% CD4, over 75% CD8).

They built TCR cDNA with 5'RACE template switching, a step that put in a universal primer site and UMIs. TCRdb re-analysed the 5' RACE reads in MiXCR, keeping a single row per CDR3 protein. The repertoire holds about 330,000 distinct CDR3 sequences, with about 8.3% as singletons. Details on this clonotype: Its antigen is still unknown.

The receptor was derived from a man younger than 30 who received the YFV17D yellow fever vaccine. The sequencing here drew on PBMCs, taken around 45 days after the first yellow fever vaccination.

The CDR3: CSEHRDADEQFF. The CDR3, as DNA: TGCAGCGAACACAGGGATGCCGATGAGCAGTTCTTC. The V and J genes are TRBV29-1 and TRBJ2-1; a possible D gene is TRBD1 (6 bases). The germline V and J ends were trimmed by 7 bases and 8 bases, with 15 bases remaining between them. CDR3 size: 12 residues. Germline V CDR1 and CDR2: SQVTM, ANQGSEA.